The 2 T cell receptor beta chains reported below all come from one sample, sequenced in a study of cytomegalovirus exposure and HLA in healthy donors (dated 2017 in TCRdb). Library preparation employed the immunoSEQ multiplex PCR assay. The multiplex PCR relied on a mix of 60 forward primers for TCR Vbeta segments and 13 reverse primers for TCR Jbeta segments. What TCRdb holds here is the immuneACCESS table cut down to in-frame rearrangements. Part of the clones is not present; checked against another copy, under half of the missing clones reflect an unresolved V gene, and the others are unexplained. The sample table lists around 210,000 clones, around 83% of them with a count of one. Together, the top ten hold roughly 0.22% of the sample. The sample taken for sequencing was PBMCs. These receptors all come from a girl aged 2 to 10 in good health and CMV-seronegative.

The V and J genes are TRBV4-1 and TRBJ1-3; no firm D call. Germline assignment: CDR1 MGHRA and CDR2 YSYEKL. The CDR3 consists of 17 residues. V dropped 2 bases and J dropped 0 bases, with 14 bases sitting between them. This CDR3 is CASSQSLRENSGNTIYF. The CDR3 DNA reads TGCGCCAGCAGCCAAAGTTTAAGGGAGAACTCTGGAAACACCATATATTTT.

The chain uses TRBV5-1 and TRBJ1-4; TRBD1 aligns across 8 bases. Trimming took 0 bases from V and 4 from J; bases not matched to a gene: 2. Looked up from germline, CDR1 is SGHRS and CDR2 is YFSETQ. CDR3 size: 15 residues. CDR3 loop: CASSLEQGGNEKLFF. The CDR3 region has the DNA TGCGCCAGCAGCTTGGAACAGGGGGGTAATGAAAAACTGTTTTTT.